What follows describes a single T cell receptor (beta chain). The V end lost 4 bases, the J end lost 4 bases, and 10 bases lay between the germline ends. This CDR3 has 12 residues. Germline V CDR1 and CDR2: SQVTM, ANQGSEA. This sample was included in a study of blood T cell repertoires in COVID-19. Study overall: COVID-19 samples from acute and convalescent phases originated in the United States, Italy and Spain. The cDNA or gDNA used as material had been derived from T cells, B-cell-depleted T cells, or PBMCs.

This table comes from immunoSEQ multiplex PCR, and its TCRdb copy is limited to in-frame clones, with some not included. The profile shows tens of thousands of clones, roughly 88% of them singletons. J is TRBJ2-5 and V is TRBV29-1; D perhaps matches TRBD1 (7 bases). Sequenced material: peripheral blood. The receptor was derived from a human donor with active COVID-19. The donor label of this sample is uncertain. The CDR3 reads CSVAQGGETQYF. CDR3 sequence (DNA): TGCAGCGTTGCCCAGGGGGGAGAGACCCAGTACTTC.